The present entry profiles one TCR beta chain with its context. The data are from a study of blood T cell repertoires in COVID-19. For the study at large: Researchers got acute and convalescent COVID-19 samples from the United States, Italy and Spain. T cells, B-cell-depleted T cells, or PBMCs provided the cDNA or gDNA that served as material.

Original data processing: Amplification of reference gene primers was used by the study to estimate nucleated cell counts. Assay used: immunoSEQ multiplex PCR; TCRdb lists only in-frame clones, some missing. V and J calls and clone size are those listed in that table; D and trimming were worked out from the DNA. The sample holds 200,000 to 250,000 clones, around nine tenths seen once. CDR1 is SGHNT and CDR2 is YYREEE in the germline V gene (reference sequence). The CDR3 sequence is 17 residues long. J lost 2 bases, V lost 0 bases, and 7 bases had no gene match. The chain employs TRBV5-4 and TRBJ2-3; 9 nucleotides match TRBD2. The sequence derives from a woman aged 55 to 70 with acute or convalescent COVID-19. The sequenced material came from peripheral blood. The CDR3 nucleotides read TGTGCCAGCAGCTTGGAGGGTAGCGGGAGAGACACAGATACGCAGTATTTT. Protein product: CASSLEGSGRDTDTQYF.